This T cell receptor (beta chain) is drawn from a study of beta chain features in type 1 diabetes. Overall study findings and caveats: In the patient group, naive, central memory and Treg TCRB repertoires seemed more alike than in the healthy donor group. Type 1 diabetes patients had TCRB CDR3s that were shorter (moderately but significantly so) in all four CD4+ subsets. TCRB rearrangement may or may not be influenced by HLA type; here this remained unresolved.

All of the isolated RNA was reverse transcribed, so expressed TCRB transcripts were sequenced. The method was immunoSEQ multiplex PCR; TCRdb's version includes in-frame clones alone and lacks a portion of them. The data contain about 650,000 clones, around an eighth of them seen just once; the ten biggest clones take up roughly 0.11%. Sorting based on CD45RO/CCR7/CD25/CD127/CD95/CD27 separated CD4+ naive, central memory, regulatory and stem cell-like memory cells. This clone has only a few counts. What it binds is unknown. CDR1 SGDLS and CDR2 YYNGEE come from the germline V gene. V was pared by 4 bases and J by 4 bases, with 23 bases between. The CDR3 sequence is 18 residues long.

The sequence was collected from a man aged 25 to 40 with type 1 diabetes. Sequencing used naive CD4+ T cells from blood. V is TRBV9 and J is TRBJ1-4; the D gene is possibly TRBD1 (5 bases). CDR3: CASSSTGGSTQGNEKLFF. CDR3 coding DNA: TGTGCCAGCAGCTCCACGGGTGGCTCCACGCAGGGTAATGAAAAACTGTTTTTT.